These 20 T cell receptor beta chains were sequenced from one sample in a study of cytomegalovirus exposure and HLA in healthy donors. Clones were sequenced by immunoSEQ multiplex PCR, and TCRdb holds only the in-frame ones, with some missing. Here the sample spans about 250,000 clones, more than 75% being singletons. Sample: PBMCs. The origin of the receptors is a man in his late teens or twenties in good health and CMV-seronegative.

The V call is TRBV28, the J call TRBJ2-7; D gene ambiguous. Trimming took 1 base from V and 8 from J, leaving 15 bases between them. Germline CDR1 is MDHEN and CDR2 is SYDVKM. The CDR3 length is 14 residues. In nucleotides, the CDR3 is TGTGCCAGCAGTTTATTAGTCAGGCCTACGCAGCAGTACTTC. Translating gives CASSLLVRPTQQYF.

J is TRBJ2-7 and V is TRBV15; tentatively, D is TRBD2 (6 bases). Germline V lookup: CDR1 LNHNV, CDR2 YYDKDF (reference sequence). The CDR3 runs 15 residues. Trimming left V 0 bases short and J 2 bases short, with 11 bases between. In DNA form, the CDR3 reads TGTGCCACCAGCAGAGAAGTCGGGAGTGCCTACGAGCAGTACTTC. Translation gives CATSREVGSAYEQYF.

The chain employs TRBV30 and TRBJ2-7; 11 bases map to TRBD1. V lost 3 bases, J lost 2 bases, and 3 bases stayed unmatched. This CDR3 comprises 14 residues. Germline CDR1 GTSNPN, CDR2 SVGIG (reference sequence). CDR3 sequence reads: CAWSRGQGAYEQYF. The CDR3 bases are TGTGCCTGGAGCCGGGGACAGGGGGCCTACGAGCAGTACTTC.

V usage is TRBV6-4 and J usage is TRBJ1-6; D not certain. Germline V gives CDR1 MRHNA, CDR2 SNTAGT. Between the trimmed V and J ends, which lost 6 bases and 8 bases, there was a span of 5 bases. This CDR3 region has 11 residues. The CDR3 loop reads CASSFYSPLHF. The CDR3 region has the DNA TGTGCCAGCAGCTTTTATTCACCCCTCCACTTT.

This clone was observed a handful of times. This CDR3 is CASSFGGLTTGELFF. In DNA, the CDR3 is TGTGCCAGCAGCTTCGGGGGGCTCACCACCGGGGAGCTGTTTTTT. V usage is TRBV7-9 and J usage is TRBJ2-2; weak D call: TRBD2 (7 bases). Trimming stripped 3 bases from V and 4 bases from J, with 12 bases between. The CDR3 runs to 15 residues. Per germline, CDR1 SEHNR and CDR2 FQNEAQ (reference sequence).

This clone was recorded once. V gene TRBV9 combines with J gene TRBJ2-1; the match to TRBD1 covers 11 bases. Germline trimming cut 3 bases from V and 9 bases from J; bases unmatched to any gene: 8. Germline V gene sequence: CDR1 SGDLS, CDR2 YYNGEE. The CDR3 totals 15 residues. In DNA form, the CDR3 reads TGTGCCAGCAGCGGCGGACAGGGGGCGAGGCGTGAGCAGTTCTTC. It is translated as CASSGGQGARREQFF.

The V gene is TRBV19, the J gene TRBJ2-2; 7 bases fit TRBD1. Germline lookup yields CDR1 LNHDA and CDR2 SQIVND (reference sequence). The ends lost 7 bases at V and 3 bases at J; junction bases unmatched: 8. The CDR3 contains 15 residues. DNA of the CDR3: TGTGCCAGTACCCCGCCGACAGGGTACACCGGGGAGCTGTTTTTT. Translated: CASTPPTGYTGELFF.

The J gene is TRBJ2-7, the V gene TRBV5-4, with D perhaps matching TRBD2 (6 bases). The germline CDR1 and CDR2 sequences are SGHNT and YYREEE (reference sequence). The CDR3 consists of 13 residues. Trimming took 5 bases from V and 5 from J, leaving 14 bases between them. The CDR3 loop is CASRPFGGHEQYF. DNA of the CDR3: TGTGCCAGCAGACCTTTCGGGGGACACGAGCAGTACTTC.

This chain joins TRBV29-1 and TRBJ1-1; unclear D gene. With 4 bases removed from V and 1 base from J, the gap between germline ends came to 10 bases. Germline values: CDR1 SQVTM, CDR2 ANQGSEA. The CDR3 totals 13 residues. The DNA of the CDR3 is TGCAGCGTTGTAGGGAGGCAGAACACTGAAGCTTTCTTT. This translates into CSVVGRQNTEAFF. The whole variable domain, filled in from reference TRBV29-1 and TRBJ1-1, reads SAVISQKPSRDICQRGTSLTIQCQVDSQVTMMFWYRQQPGQSLTLIATANQGSEATYESGFVIDKFPISRPNLTFSTLTVSNMSPEDSSIYLCSVVGRQNTEAFFGQGTRLTVV.

The chain recombines TRBV5-1 with TRBJ2-3; TRBD1 aligns across 7 bases. Germline CDR1 SGHRS, CDR2 YFSETQ. This CDR3 has 13 residues. V gave up 3 bases and J gave up 3 bases; unmatched junction bases: 1. In nucleotides, the CDR3 is TGCGCCAGCAGCTACAGGGGTACAGATACGCAGTATTTT. Encoded protein: CASSYRGTDTQYF.

The chain recombines TRBV5-6 with TRBJ2-5, with a tentative D call TRBD1 (5 bases). This CDR3 is built from 13 residues. Per germline, CDR1 SGHDT and CDR2 YYEEEE. With 0 bases removed from V and 5 bases from J, the gap between germline ends came to 8 bases. CDR3 sequence: CASSLAGYETQYF. DNA of the CDR3: TGTGCCAGCAGCTTGGCAGGGTACGAGACCCAGTACTTC.

The chain has TRBV7-2 and TRBJ1-1; 9 bases agree with TRBD1. Trimming cost V 5 bases and J 1 base; bases outside gene matches: 2. The germline V gene encodes CDR1 SGHTA and CDR2 FQGNSA. The CDR3 is 14 residues long. CDR3 sequence reads: CASSRDRANTEAFF. The CDR3 DNA sequence: TGTGCCAGCAGCCGGGACAGGGCGAACACTGAAGCTTTCTTT.

This chain links TRBV6-1 with TRBJ2-7; 7 bases are shared with TRBD1. The J segment lost 5 bases and the V segment lost 1 base, leaving 5 bases of the junction unmatched. This CDR3 comprises 14 residues. CDR1 is MNHNS, CDR2 SASEGT, per germline. This chain's CDR3 is CASSEGAGGDEQYF. The CDR3 DNA is TGTGCCAGCAGTGAAGGGGCAGGGGGTGACGAGCAGTACTTC.

This sequence joins TRBV9 and TRBJ1-2; 10 bases fit TRBD1. The V gene's germline CDR1 is SGDLS and CDR2 YYNGEE. This CDR3 spans 16 amino acids. The trim removed 3 bases at V and 5 bases at J, leaving 10 bases unmatched. CDR3 nucleotides: TGTGCCAGCAGCGCCTCGACAGGGGGCGGCTTGTATGGCTACACCTTC. This codes for CASSASTGGGLYGYTF.

Here the CDR3 DNA reads TGTGCCACCAGCAGAGATGATTGGGATCAGGGGGTAGCTTATGGCTACACCTTC. This translates into CATSRDDWDQGVAYGYTF. The V gene is TRBV15, the J gene TRBJ1-2, with 7 bases matching TRBD1. CDR1 and CDR2 (germline): LNHNV, YYDKDF (reference sequence). Unmatched junction bases numbered 15, after V lost 0 bases and J lost 5 bases. The CDR3 runs to 18 residues.

The J gene is TRBJ2-7, the V gene TRBV7-9; 11 positions match TRBD2. The V gene end was trimmed by 4 bases and the J gene end by 2 bases; junction bases not matched to a gene: 4. In germline, CDR1 is SEHNR, CDR2 FQNEAQ (reference sequence). The CDR3 contains 15 residues. The CDR3 reads CASSWGLAVTYEQYF. DNA for the CDR3: TGTGCCAGCAGCTGGGGACTAGCGGTGACCTACGAGCAGTACTTC.

V usage is TRBV28 and J usage is TRBJ2-7, with 8 positions matching TRBD1. This CDR3 has 15 amino acids. The V segment lost 4 bases and the J segment 4 bases; nucleotides outside the gene matches: 9. Germline V gene sequence: CDR1 MDHEN, CDR2 SYDVKM. In nucleotides, the CDR3 is TGTGCCAGCAGTTCCCGGACAGGGCGGGTGTACGAGCAGTACTTC. Amino acids: CASSSRTGRVYEQYF. The whole variable domain, remainder taken from reference TRBV28 and TRBJ2-7, is DVKVTQSSRYLVKRTGEKVFLECVQDMDHENMFWYRQDPGLGLRLIYFSYDVKMKEKGDIPEGYSVSREKKERFSLILESASTNQTSMYLCASSSRTGRVYEQYFGPGTRLTVT.

This chain connects TRBV6-5 to TRBJ1-4; TRBD1 might be the D (5 bases). Trimming removed 4 bases from V and 4 bases from J, with 16 bases in between. CDR3 length: 16 residues. CDR1 is MNHEY, CDR2 SVGAGI, per germline. The CDR3 loop reads CASSFSGTQSNEKLFF. For the CDR3, the DNA is TGTGCCAGCAGTTTCTCGGGGACTCAGAGTAATGAAAAACTGTTTTTT.

The V and J genes are TRBV29-1 and TRBJ1-2; the match to TRBD1 covers 7 bases. Per the germline V gene, CDR1 is SQVTM and CDR2 is ANQGSEA. The CDR3 covers 15 residues. With 3 bases clipped from V and 6 bases from J, the junction kept 13 bases outside the gene matches. The CDR3 loop is CSVEGTSGRGNGYTF. Here the CDR3 DNA reads TGCAGCGTTGAGGGGACCTCGGGCAGGGGGAATGGCTACACCTTC.

The chain carries TRBV5-1 and TRBJ1-1; 9 bases are shared with TRBD1. This CDR3 has 14 amino acids. The trim removed 7 bases at V and 6 bases at J, leaving 10 bases unmatched. Germline CDR1 SGHRS, CDR2 YFSETQ. CDR3 in amino acids: CASCPTGGRAEAFF. The DNA of the CDR3 is TGCGCCAGCTGCCCCACAGGGGGCCGCGCTGAAGCTTTCTTT.